The present entry profiles one T cell receptor beta chain with its context. Its antigen is not known. These data come from a study of PD-1 blockade in classical Hodgkin lymphoma. The patients all showed relapse after autologous stem cell transplantation, while their brentuximab vedotin exposure varied. Findings and limits, study-wide: Newly diagnosed patients had diversity similar to the baseline diversity of complete responders.

V dropped 6 bases and J dropped 2 bases, with 14 bases sitting between them. CDR1 is SGHNT, CDR2 YENEEA, per germline. There are 15 residues in the CDR3. The repertoire was sequenced with immunoSEQ multiplex PCR; TCRdb's copy has only in-frame clones and lacks some. The sample contains more than 45,000 clones, more than 85% of which appear only once. This receptor was taken from a human donor with classical Hodgkin lymphoma. Here the sequenced sample was peripheral blood mononuclear cells (PBMCs), taken before the second cycle of nivolumab. The chain couples TRBV11-3 to TRBJ2-1; no clear D gene. The chain's CDR3 is CASSLTGGTYNEQFF. The CDR3, as DNA: TGTGCCAGCAGTCTAACTGGTGGCACCTACAATGAGCAGTTCTTC.